The present T cell receptor beta chain was sequenced within a study of blood T cells in healthy people across ages. This clonotype turned up a few times. This CDR3 has 16 residues. Germline lookup yields CDR1 SGHRS and CDR2 YFSETQ. V gave up 5 bases and J gave up 2 bases; unmatched junction bases: 9. Primed by a sample-barcoded 5' primer and a J-beta primer mix, a second PCR proceeded for about 7 to 11 cycles. Each cDNA molecule carried a tag from a template-switch adaptor that contained 12 random nucleotides. TCRdb processed the 5' RACE reads anew with MiXCR; each CDR3 protein has one entry. This sample has 1.2 million to 1.5 million distinct CDR3 sequences, with roughly 40% found just once.

The clonotype originates from a woman under 30 in good health. The chain employs TRBV5-1 and TRBJ2-5; 10 bases align to TRBD2. Sequencing was performed on blood. The CDR3 reads CASSRRGLAVQETQYF. The CDR3 nucleotides read TGCGCCAGCAGTCGTAGAGGACTAGCGGTACAAGAGACCCAGTACTTC.